Listed here are 27 T cell receptor beta chains from one sample, sequenced in a study of T-cell reconstitution after alpha-beta-depleted transplantation in children. Unique molecular identifiers were incorporated into the prepared TCRbeta library. TCRdb analysed the PCR reads with MiXCR anew, one entry per CDR3 protein. The sample consists of approximately 200,000 distinct CDR3 sequences, just over 14% of them appearing once. This specimen consisted of PBMCs from the stem cell graft donor, obtained from the stem cell graft. The source of these receptors is a human donor who donated a stem cell graft to a child with acute lymphoblastic leukemia.

In regard to this clonotype: A much larger clone lies a single base off, so this may be a read error. The J gene is TRBJ2-7, the V gene TRBV5-1; D unclear. The germline CDR1 and CDR2 sequences are SGHRS and YFSETQ. This CDR3 region has 16 residues. The DNA of the CDR3 is TGCGCCAGCAGCTTTTCATCCAGGCCAGTAGTCTACGAGCATTACTTC. Translation gives CASSFSSRPVVYEHYF.

This clonotype came up many times. This chain connects TRBV5-1 to TRBJ2-7, with 10 bases fitting TRBD1. Germline V lookup: CDR1 SGHRS, CDR2 YFSETQ. This CDR3 is built from 15 residues. The junction had 3 bases not matched to a gene; V was cut back by 1 base and J by 2 bases. This chain's CDR3 is CASSLFGTGAYEQYF. For the CDR3, the DNA is TGCGCCAGCAGCTTGTTCGGGACAGGGGCCTACGAGCAGTACTTC.

Many counts were recorded for this clonotype. The chain has TRBV10-2 and TRBJ2-1; D may be TRBD2 (6 bases). Germline V gene lookup returns CDR1 WSHSY and CDR2 SAAADI. The CDR3 extends over 13 amino acids. The V gene lost 6 bases and the J gene lost 9 bases, with 15 bases spanning the gap. The CDR3 loop reads CASRETSIGEQFF. The CDR3, as DNA: TGCGCCAGCAGAGAGACTAGTATCGGTGAGCAGTTCTTC.

This clonotype was seen ten or more times. The chain carries TRBV20-1 and TRBJ2-7; no firm D call. Trimming took off 6 bases at V and 5 bases at J, with 14 bases between the two ends. The CDR3 extends over 12 amino acids. Germline loops: CDR1 DFQATT, CDR2 SNEGSKA (reference sequence). In DNA, the CDR3 is TGCAGTGCCGTCTCAGTGGCCGACGAGCAGTACTTC. It codes for CSAVSVADEQYF.

The CDR3 sequence is CASSTTGGGTEAFF. CDR3 DNA: TGTGCCAGCAGTACGACAGGGGGTGGCACTGAAGCTTTCTTT. The chain employs TRBV12-3 or TRBV12-4 and TRBJ1-1, with 9 bases lining up with TRBD1. This CDR3 contains 14 residues. The junction had 5 bases not matched to a gene; V was cut back by 5 bases and J by 4 bases.

This sequence joins TRBV5-1 and TRBJ1-1, with D unresolved. Germline assignment: CDR1 SGHRS and CDR2 YFSETQ. Trimming took off 5 bases at V and 1 base at J, with 12 bases between the two ends. The length of the CDR3 is 14 residues. Here the CDR3 reads CASRHRTENTEAFF. CDR3 nucleotide sequence: TGCGCCAGCAGACACCGGACGGAGAACACTGAAGCTTTCTTT.

There are many counts of this clonotype. This sequence joins TRBV24-1 and TRBJ1-1; TRBD1 aligns across 12 bases. J lost 0 bases, V lost 7 bases, and 2 bases had no gene match. The CDR3 is made up of 15 amino acids. CDR1 is KGHDR, CDR2 SFDVKD, per germline. CDR3 sequence reads: CATRGTGGMNTEAFF. The CDR3 coding sequence is TGTGCCACCAGGGGGACAGGGGGCATGAACACTGAAGCTTTCTTT.

This clonotype occurred many times. This chain joins TRBV10-2 and TRBJ2-5; 13 nucleotides line up with TRBD2. Losses at the gene ends were 8 bases for V and 3 bases for J; bases not matched to a gene: 9. The germline gives CDR1 WSHSY, CDR2 SAAADI. This CDR3 contains 16 residues. CDR3 loop: CASGDPGTSGKETQYF. The CDR3, as DNA: TGCGCCAGCGGAGACCCCGGGACTAGCGGGAAAGAGACCCAGTACTTC.

This clonotype was observed at least ten times. The chain joins TRBV7-2 to TRBJ2-2; the match to TRBD2 covers 9 bases. The V segment lost 2 bases and the J segment 0 bases; nucleotides outside the gene matches: 1. Germline V gene data show CDR1 as SGHTA and CDR2 as FQGNSA. This CDR3 is built from 16 residues. CDR3 protein: CASSLLAGTNTGELFF. CDR3 sequence (DNA): TGTGCCAGCAGCTTACTAGCGGGAACGAACACCGGGGAGCTGTTTTTT.

This clonotype showed up many times. V is TRBV25-1 and J is TRBJ2-1, with D perhaps TRBD2 (7 bases). V dropped 3 bases and J dropped 3 bases, with 24 bases sitting between them. The CDR3 runs 19 residues. Germline V gene sequence: CDR1 MGHDK, CDR2 SYGVNS. In DNA form, the CDR3 reads TGTGCCAGCAGTGATCCGGGGGGCGCGGGGGAGACGCGCTACAATGAGCAGTTCTTC. It specifies CASSDPGGAGETRYNEQFF.

This clonotype was counted many times. The chain joins TRBV12-3 or TRBV12-4 to TRBJ1-2; tentative D call: TRBD1 (6 bases). Trimming removed 3 bases from V and 8 bases from J, with 13 bases in between. The CDR3 is made up of 13 amino acids. DNA for the CDR3: TGTGCCAGCAGTTTCACCAGGGGTCACGGCTACACCTTC. Protein sequence: CASSFTRGHGYTF.

This clonotype was seen many times. The chain links TRBV29-1 to TRBJ1-2; D uncertain. V lost 0 bases and J 4 bases, leaving 12 bases between the germline ends. Germline V gives CDR1 SQVTM, CDR2 ANQGSEA. CDR3 length: 14 residues. The CDR3 protein is CSVEDAQAGYGYTF. The CDR3 DNA reads as TGCAGCGTTGAAGATGCCCAGGCGGGCTATGGCTACACCTTC.

V gene TRBV19 combines with J gene TRBJ1-5; the D is unclear. The V gene's germline CDR1 is LNHDA and CDR2 SQIVND (reference sequence). The CDR3 spans 16 residues. Trimming removed 7 bases from V and 1 base from J, with 17 bases in between. CDR3 sequence reads: CASTPTAKGSNQPQHF. The CDR3 coding sequence is TGTGCCAGTACCCCTACGGCCAAGGGCAGCAATCAGCCCCAGCATTTT.

This clonotype was observed a few times. The V and J genes are TRBV7-9 and TRBJ2-7, with D possibly TRBD2 on 5 matching bases. Per the germline V gene, CDR1 is SEHNR and CDR2 is FQNEAQ (reference sequence). The CDR3 has 13 amino acids. Trimming removed 6 bases from V and 7 bases from J, with 16 bases in between. The CDR3 loop reads CASREALASEQYF. CDR3 nucleotide sequence: TGTGCCAGCAGAGAAGCTCTAGCTTCGGAGCAGTACTTC.

This clonotype has ten or more counts. The gene calls are TRBV20-1 and TRBJ2-1; no firm D call. V was cut by 6 bases and J by 8 bases, with 20 bases left in between. The CDR3 is 14 amino acids. The V gene's germline CDR1 is DFQATT and CDR2 SNEGSKA (reference sequence). CDR3: CSAVSVAGDYEQFF. DNA for the CDR3: TGCAGTGCCGTATCGGTGGCCGGAGACTATGAGCAGTTCTTC.

This clonotype was counted at least ten times. The gene calls are TRBV20-1 and TRBJ2-1, with 12 positions matching TRBD2. The V gene's germline CDR1 is DFQATT and CDR2 SNEGSKA (reference sequence). Trimming took 3 bases from V and 6 from J; bases not matched to a gene: 12. There are 17 residues in the CDR3. CDR3 DNA sequence: TGCAGTGCTAGTCACCGTAAGACTAGCGGGAGACCCAATGAGCAGTTCTTC. As protein: CSASHRKTSGRPNEQFF.

The table lists this clonotype with many counts. V and J are TRBV21-1 and TRBJ2-1; TRBD2, the D gene given by the table, was not confirmed from the DNA. TRBV21-1 is a pseudogene. This CDR3 has 22 residues. The CDR3, as DNA: TGTGCCAGCAGCAAACGACAAAGCTTGGGACTAGCGGGAGTAGGGAGCTACTATGAGCAGTTCTTC. The encoded protein is CASSKRQSLGLAGVGSYYEQFF.

This clonotype has only a few counts. The rearrangement joins TRBV5-1 to TRBJ2-3; weak D call: TRBD1 (5 bases). The V gene lost 4 bases and the J gene lost 4 bases, with 13 bases spanning the gap. The CDR3 consists of 14 residues. Germline V lookup: CDR1 SGHRS, CDR2 YFSETQ. The chain's CDR3 is CASSVIIGADTQYF. The CDR3, as DNA: TGCGCCAGCAGCGTGATCATAGGGGCAGATACGCAGTATTTT.

This sequence joins TRBV12-3 or TRBV12-4 and TRBJ2-5, with TRBD2 as a possible D gene (6 bases). The CDR3 is made up of 12 amino acids. With 8 bases removed from V and 4 bases from J, the gap between germline ends came to 11 bases. CDR3 sequence (DNA): TGTGCCAGCCGCCGAGCGGGAGAGACCCAGTACTTC. Protein product: CASRRAGETQYF.

Concerning this clonotype itself: A read error may be the cause here, since a much bigger clone is one base away. This chain uses TRBV12-3 or TRBV12-4 with TRBJ2-4; D not resolved. The CDR3 runs 15 residues. The CDR3 loop reads CASSFNGRARNIQYF. The CDR3 coding sequence is TGTGCCAGCAGTTTTAACGGCAGAGCCAGAAACATTCAGTACTTC.

This clonotype was seen repeatedly, ten times or more. The V and J genes are TRBV5-1 and TRBJ1-1; 7 bases match TRBD1. Looked up from germline, CDR1 is SGHRS and CDR2 is YFSETQ. Trimming took 2 bases from V and 2 from J; bases not matched to a gene: 3. This CDR3 is 14 amino acids long. The CDR3 reads CASSFGTDNTEAFF. As DNA, the CDR3 is TGCGCCAGCAGCTTTGGGACAGATAACACTGAAGCTTTCTTT.

There are many counts of this clonotype. CDR3 sequence: CASSTTPGYEQFF. The CDR3 DNA reads TGCGCCAGCAGCACCACCCCCGGTTATGAGCAGTTCTTC. V and J are TRBV5-1 and TRBJ2-1; the D is unclear. From germline, CDR1 is SGHRS and CDR2 YFSETQ. The CDR3 length is 13 residues. The V end was cut by 4 bases, the J end by 8 bases, with 13 bases between.

The table lists this clonotype with many counts. In DNA, the CDR3 is TGCAGTGCTAGAGATTGGTGGGGGGCAACTAATGAAAAACTGTTTTTT. Translated, it gives CSARDWWGATNEKLFF. The chain joins TRBV20-1 to TRBJ1-4; TRBD1 might be the D (5 bases). This CDR3 is 16 amino acids long. V was cut by 0 bases and J by 0 bases, with 11 bases left in between. Germline lookup yields CDR1 DFQATT and CDR2 SNEGSKA (reference sequence).

The sample holds many counts of this clonotype. The V and J genes are TRBV5-1 and TRBJ2-5, with TRBD2 identical over 8 bases. After removal of 5 bases from V and 10 bases from J, the junction contained 13 bases not matched to a gene. There are 14 residues in the CDR3. Germline lookup yields CDR1 SGHRS and CDR2 YFSETQ. The CDR3 spells CASRLSLAATYQYF. CDR3 sequence (DNA): TGCGCCAGCAGGCTTTCACTAGCGGCTACATACCAGTACTTC.

This clonotype was counted at least ten times. This chain links TRBV3-1 with TRBJ2-7; D unresolved. The CDR3 is made up of 11 amino acids. Germline V gene sequence: CDR1 LGHDT, CDR2 YNNKEL (reference sequence). The V end lost 1 base, the J end lost 6 bases, and 4 bases lay between the germline ends. Here the CDR3 reads CASSQVGEQYF. For the CDR3, the DNA is TGTGCCAGCAGCCAAGTAGGCGAGCAGTACTTC.

This chain connects TRBV6-2 or TRBV6-3 to TRBJ2-7; D gene ambiguous. Trimming pared 7 bases from V and 0 bases from J, leaving 4 bases between. From germline, CDR1 is MNHEY and CDR2 SVGEGT. This CDR3 has 11 amino acids. In DNA, the CDR3 is TGTGCCAGCATGTCCTCCTACGAGCAGTACTTC. Translating it yields CASMSSYEQYF.

This clonotype appeared many times. The chain uses TRBV27 and TRBJ2-3, with 9 bases matching TRBD1. In germline, CDR1 is MNHEY, CDR2 SMNVEV (reference sequence). The V and J ends lost 5 bases and 3 bases, in that order; junction bases with no gene match: 12. The CDR3 spans 17 residues. In DNA form, the CDR3 reads TGTGCCAGCAGTCTGATGCCCGGGACAGGGCCGACAGATACGCAGTATTTT. Translation: CASSLMPGTGPTDTQYF.